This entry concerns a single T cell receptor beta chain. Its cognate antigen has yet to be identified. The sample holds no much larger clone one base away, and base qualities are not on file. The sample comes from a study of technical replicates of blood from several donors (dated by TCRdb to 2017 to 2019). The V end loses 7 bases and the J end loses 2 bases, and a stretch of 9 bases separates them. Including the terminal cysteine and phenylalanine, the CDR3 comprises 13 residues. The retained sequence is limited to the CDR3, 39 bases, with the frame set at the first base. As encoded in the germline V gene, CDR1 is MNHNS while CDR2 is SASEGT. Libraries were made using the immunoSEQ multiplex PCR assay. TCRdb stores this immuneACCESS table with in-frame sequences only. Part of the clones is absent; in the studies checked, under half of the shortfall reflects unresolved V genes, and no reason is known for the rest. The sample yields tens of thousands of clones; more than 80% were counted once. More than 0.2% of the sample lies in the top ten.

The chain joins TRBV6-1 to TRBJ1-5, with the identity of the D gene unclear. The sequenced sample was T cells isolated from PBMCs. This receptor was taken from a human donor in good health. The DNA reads TGTGCCAGCAAATTAGAGGGCAATCAGCCCCAGCATTTT. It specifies CASKLEGNQPQHF.